This passage covers 26 T cell receptor beta chains from one sample sequenced in a study of cytomegalovirus exposure and HLA in healthy donors. Method: immunoSEQ multiplex PCR; TCRdb's copy keeps in-frame clones and lacks some. The sample includes 71,000 or so clones, approximately 94% of them seen just once. The source material was PBMCs. Receptor source: a man between 18 and 35 years old in good health and CMV-seropositive.

The DNA for the CDR3 is TGTGCCAGCAGTTTATTTGGGACAGGGGCGAACGAGCAGTACTTC. This translates into CASSLFGTGANEQYF. The J gene is TRBJ2-7, the V gene TRBV28; 10 positions match TRBD1. The CDR3 runs to 15 residues. Trimming removed 1 base from V and 5 bases from J; junction bases left unmatched: 5. Per the germline V gene, CDR1 is MDHEN and CDR2 is SYDVKM.

This rearrangement joins TRBV5-1 to TRBJ2-7; TRBD1 matches at 7 bases. With V trimmed by 6 bases and J by 2 bases, 8 bases remained unmatched. The CDR3 runs to 14 residues. Per the germline V gene, CDR1 is SGHRS and CDR2 is YFSETQ. Here the CDR3 DNA reads TGCGCCAGCACTCCAACGGGACAGACCTACGAGCAGTACTTC. Residues: CASTPTGQTYEQYF.

The chain uses TRBV2 and TRBJ2-4, with 11 bases aligning to TRBD2. J gave up 0 bases and V 8 bases, and 3 bases lay outside the gene matches. This CDR3 is 15 amino acids long. Germline CDR1 reads SNHLY; CDR2 reads FYNNEI. The CDR3 nucleotides read TGTGCCAGCCGACTAGCGGGGTTAGCCAAAAACATTCAGTACTTC. This sequence encodes CASRLAGLAKNIQYF.

The chain carries TRBV29-1 and TRBJ2-3, with 13 bases that match TRBD2. Trimming took 6 bases from V and 5 from J; bases not matched to a gene: 11. Germline CDR1 SQVTM, CDR2 ANQGSEA. The CDR3 is 16 residues long. The CDR3 spells CSVSGTSGMGGDTQYF. The CDR3 bases are TGCAGCGTCTCCGGGACTAGCGGGATGGGGGGAGATACGCAGTATTTT.

This chain uses TRBV5-1 with TRBJ2-2; the D gene is possibly TRBD1 (6 bases). In germline, CDR1 is SGHRS, CDR2 YFSETQ. Trimming removed 0 bases at V and 6 bases at J, with 15 bases between. The CDR3 loop spans 16 amino acids. The DNA of the CDR3 is TGCGCCAGCAGCTTGGGGCAGGGGTATGAATCCGGGGAGCTGTTTTTT. Translating gives CASSLGQGYESGELFF.

The chain recombines TRBV6-5 with TRBJ1-2, with 8 bases identical to TRBD1. Looked up from germline, CDR1 is MNHEY and CDR2 is SVGAGI. CDR3 size: 14 residues. V lost 6 bases, J lost 4 bases, and 7 bases stayed unmatched. The CDR3 DNA reads as TGTGCCAGCAGGCCCAGGGGGCGCGGCTATGGCTACACCTTC. This gives the protein CASRPRGRGYGYTF.

The V call is TRBV4-1, the J call TRBJ1-4; no clear D. The CDR3 is 17 amino acids. CDR1 and CDR2 (germline): MGHRA, YSYEKL. V was clipped by 4 bases and J by 8 bases, with 23 bases between them. The CDR3 bases are TGCGCCAGCAGCCCTCCTGTTTACACTCCGGGGAGAGAAAAACTGTTTTTT. Residues: CASSPPVYTPGREKLFF.

CDR3 sequence (DNA): TGTGCCAGCAGTCAGAATCAGCCCCAGCATTTT. It encodes CASSQNQPQHF. This chain links TRBV5-8 with TRBJ1-5; D not resolved. With 5 bases removed from V and 4 bases from J, the gap between germline ends came to 4 bases. Germline V gene sequence: CDR1 SGHTS, CDR2 YDEGEE. The CDR3 consists of 11 residues.

Only a few counts were recorded for this clone. The chain uses TRBV9 and TRBJ1-2; 9 bases align to TRBD1. V lost 3 bases and J lost 0; bases outside the gene matches: 3. This CDR3 has 15 residues. The germline V gene encodes CDR1 SGDLS and CDR2 YYNGEE. CDR3 sequence reads: CASSDRDRANYGYTF. The CDR3 region has the DNA TGTGCCAGCAGCGACCGGGACAGGGCTAACTATGGCTACACCTTC.

This clone was observed a single time. V is TRBV7-6 and J is TRBJ2-3, with TRBD2 identical over 10 bases. Per the germline V gene, CDR1 is SGHVS and CDR2 is FNYEAQ. The V gene end was trimmed by 1 base and the J gene end by 0 bases; junction bases not matched to a gene: 10. This CDR3 region has 19 residues. In nucleotides, the CDR3 is TGTGCCAGCAGCTTAGAGGGCCCTAGCGGGGGCCGTAGCACAGATACGCAGTATTTT. Encoded protein: CASSLEGPSGGRSTDTQYF.

The chain uses TRBV6-1 and TRBJ1-1; 9 bases line up with TRBD1. V trimming: 6 bases; J trimming: 4 bases; junction bases outside the gene matches: 3. The CDR3 is made up of 13 amino acids. CDR1 MNHNS and CDR2 SASEGT come from the germline V gene. This CDR3 reads CASRIQGATEAFF. The CDR3 DNA reads TGTGCCAGCAGGATACAGGGGGCCACTGAAGCTTTCTTT.

Written as DNA, the CDR3 is TGCGCCAGCAGCCATACAGGCAACACTGAAGCTTTCTTT. This codes for CASSHTGNTEAFF. The gene calls are TRBV4-1 and TRBJ1-1; TRBD1 might be the D (5 bases). Germline V gene lookup returns CDR1 MGHRA and CDR2 YSYEKL. This CDR3 contains 13 residues. V dropped 3 bases and J dropped 2 bases, with 7 bases sitting between them.

The chain is built from TRBV6-1 and TRBJ2-2, with 10 bases that match TRBD2. V trimming: 6 bases; J trimming: 3 bases; junction bases outside the gene matches: 4. The germline V gene has CDR1 MNHNS and CDR2 SASEGT. The CDR3 spans 15 residues. CDR3 DNA: TGTGCCAGCAGCGGAGCGGGGGGGCACACCGGGGAGCTGTTTTTT. Protein: CASSGAGGHTGELFF.

The chain is built from TRBV9 and TRBJ2-7; the match to TRBD2 covers 11 bases. The CDR3 is 14 amino acids. Germline values: CDR1 SGDLS, CDR2 YYNGEE. V was clipped by 4 bases and J by 2 bases; unmatched bases: 2. CDR3 sequence: CASSLAGGTYEQYF. As DNA, the CDR3 is TGTGCCAGCAGCCTAGCGGGGGGAACCTACGAGCAGTACTTC.

The gene calls are TRBV11-3 and TRBJ2-2; the match to TRBD2 covers 8 bases. The J segment lost 4 bases and the V segment lost 6 bases, leaving 1 base of the junction unmatched. The CDR3 runs 13 residues. From germline, CDR1 is SGHNT and CDR2 YENEEA. CDR3 DNA: TGTGCCAGCAGAGCGGGGGCCACCGGGGAGCTGTTTTTT. It specifies CASRAGATGELFF.

V is TRBV4-1 and J is TRBJ1-3; the D gene is possibly TRBD1 (5 bases). This CDR3 has 17 residues. With 4 bases removed from V and 2 bases from J, the gap between germline ends came to 18 bases. CDR1 and CDR2 (germline): MGHRA, YSYEKL. The CDR3 here is CASSRGEGPGPGNTIYF. As DNA, the CDR3 is TGCGCCAGCAGCCGCGGGGAGGGGCCAGGGCCTGGAAACACCATATATTTT.

This clone was seen once. This chain links TRBV19 with TRBJ2-1; 9 bases agree with TRBD2. The CDR3 is 14 residues long. J gave up 7 bases and V 7 bases, and 8 bases lay outside the gene matches. The germline gives CDR1 LNHDA, CDR2 SQIVND (reference sequence). The CDR3 DNA reads as TGTGCCAGTACCGTGACTAGCGGAGGGAATGAGCAGTTCTTC. Translating it yields CASTVTSGGNEQFF.

The V gene is TRBV7-3, the J gene TRBJ1-1, with D maybe TRBD1 (6 bases). Trimming pared 6 bases from V and 5 bases from J, leaving 13 bases between. The CDR3 spans 13 residues. The germline CDR1 and CDR2 sequences are SGHTA and FQGTGA. The CDR3 bases are TGTGCCAGCAGTCCTGGACAGAATACTGAAGCTTTCTTT. Translated, it gives CASSPGQNTEAFF.

The rearrangement links TRBV2 to TRBJ1-1, with a tentative D call TRBD1 (6 bases). CDR1 SNHLY and CDR2 FYNNEI come from the germline V gene. Trimming stripped 5 bases from V and 1 base from J, with 8 bases between. This CDR3 has 13 amino acids. This CDR3 is CASSMGQNTEAFF. The CDR3 nucleotides read TGTGCCAGCAGTATGGGACAGAACACTGAAGCTTTCTTT.

This rearrangement joins TRBV5-1 to TRBJ2-7; 11 nucleotides match TRBD1. The CDR3 covers 15 residues. Germline V gene lookup returns CDR1 SGHRS and CDR2 YFSETQ. V dropped 2 bases and J dropped 2; count of bases not matched to a gene: 3. CDR3 coding DNA: TGCGCCAGCAGCTTCGCGGGACAGGGGGCCTACGAGCAGTACTTC. Protein product: CASSFAGQGAYEQYF.

The chain employs TRBV21-1 and TRBJ2-4; the table's D call of TRBD1 was not tested on the DNA. TRBV21-1 is recorded as a pseudogene. CDR3 length equals 15 residues. The CDR3 DNA sequence: TGTGCCAGCAGCCTGGACGGGGACATTAAAAACATTCAGTACTTC. Translating it yields CASSLDGDIKNIQYF.

This chain joins TRBV5-1 and TRBJ2-7; no reliable D call. The CDR3 extends over 12 amino acids. Germline lookup yields CDR1 SGHRS and CDR2 YFSETQ. V lost 0 bases and J 3 bases, leaving 4 bases between the germline ends. Here the CDR3 reads CASSLVFYEQYF. The CDR3 nucleotides are TGCGCCAGCAGCTTGGTCTTCTACGAGCAGTACTTC.

The rearrangement joins TRBV14 to TRBJ1-1; no clear D gene. CDR3 length: 13 residues. Trimming shortened V by 4 bases and J by 3 bases, and 9 bases separated the two germline ends. Germline CDR1 is SGHDN and CDR2 is FVKESK. Here the CDR3 DNA reads TGTGCCAGCAGCCCTCAAACATACACTGAAGCTTTCTTT. Translated, it gives CASSPQTYTEAFF.

This clone came up a few times. The chain uses TRBV18 and TRBJ2-7, with D tentatively TRBD2 (6 bases). V lost 0 bases and J 4 bases, leaving 7 bases between the germline ends. Looked up from germline, CDR1 is KGHSH and CDR2 is LQKENI. This CDR3 contains 13 residues. CDR3 nucleotides: TGTGCCAGCTCACCACCGGCGGGATACGAGCAGTACTTC. Its translation: CASSPPAGYEQYF.

The genes are TRBV5-1 and TRBJ2-1; the match to TRBD2 covers 14 bases. The germline V gene encodes CDR1 SGHRS and CDR2 YFSETQ. The CDR3 consists of 16 residues. J lost 9 bases, V lost 2 bases, and 7 bases had no gene match. This chain's CDR3 is CASSFSGLAGVGEQFF. CDR3 sequence (DNA): TGCGCCAGCAGCTTCTCGGGACTAGCGGGAGTAGGTGAGCAGTTCTTC.

The chain links TRBV9 to TRBJ2-7; tentatively, D is TRBD1 (5 bases). V lost 0 bases and J 1 base, leaving 14 bases between the germline ends. Looked up from germline, CDR1 is SGDLS and CDR2 is YYNGEE. The CDR3 totals 16 residues. The CDR3 bases are TGTGCCAGCAGCGTAGCCTCCCAGGGTTCGTCCTACGAGCAGTACTTC. It translates to CASSVASQGSSYEQYF.